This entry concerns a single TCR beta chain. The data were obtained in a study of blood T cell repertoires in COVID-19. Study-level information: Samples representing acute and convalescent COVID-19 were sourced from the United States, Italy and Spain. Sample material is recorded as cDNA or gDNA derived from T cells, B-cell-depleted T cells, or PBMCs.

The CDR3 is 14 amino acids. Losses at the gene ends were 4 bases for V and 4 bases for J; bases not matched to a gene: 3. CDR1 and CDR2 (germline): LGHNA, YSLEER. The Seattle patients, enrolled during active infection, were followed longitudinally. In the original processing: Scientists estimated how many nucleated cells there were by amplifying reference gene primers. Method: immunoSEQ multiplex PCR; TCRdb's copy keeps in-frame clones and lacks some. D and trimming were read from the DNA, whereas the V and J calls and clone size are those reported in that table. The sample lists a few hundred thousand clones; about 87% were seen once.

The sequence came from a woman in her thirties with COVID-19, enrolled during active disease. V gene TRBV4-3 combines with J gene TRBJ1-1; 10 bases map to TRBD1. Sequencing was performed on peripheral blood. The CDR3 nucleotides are TGCGCCAGCAGCCGAGACAGGGGGCTCACTGAAGCTTTCTTT. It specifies CASSRDRGLTEAFF.